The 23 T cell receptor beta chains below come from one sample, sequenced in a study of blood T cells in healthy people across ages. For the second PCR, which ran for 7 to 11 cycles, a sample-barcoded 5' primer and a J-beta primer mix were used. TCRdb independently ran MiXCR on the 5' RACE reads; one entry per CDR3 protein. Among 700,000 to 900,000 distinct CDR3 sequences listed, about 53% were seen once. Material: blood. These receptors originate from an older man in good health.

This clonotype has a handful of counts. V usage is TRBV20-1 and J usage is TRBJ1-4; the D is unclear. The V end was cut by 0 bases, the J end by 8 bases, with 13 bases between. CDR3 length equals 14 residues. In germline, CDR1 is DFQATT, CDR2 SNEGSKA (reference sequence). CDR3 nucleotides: TGCAGTGCTAGAGATCTTAGCACCGACGAAAAACTGTTTTTT. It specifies CSARDLSTDEKLFF.

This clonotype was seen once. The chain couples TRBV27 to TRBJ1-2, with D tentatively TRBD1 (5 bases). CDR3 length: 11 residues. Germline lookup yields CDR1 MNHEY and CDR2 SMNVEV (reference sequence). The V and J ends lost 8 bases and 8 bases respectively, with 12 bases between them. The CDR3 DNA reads TGTGCCAGCGCCGGGGGATCGGGCTACACCTTC. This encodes CASAGGSGYTF.

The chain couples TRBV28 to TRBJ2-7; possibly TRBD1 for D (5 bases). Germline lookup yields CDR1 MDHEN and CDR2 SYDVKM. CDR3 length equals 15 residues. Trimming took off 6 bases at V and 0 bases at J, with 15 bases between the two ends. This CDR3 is CASSPARGGSYEQYF. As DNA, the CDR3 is TGTGCCAGCAGCCCAGCTAGGGGCGGCTCCTACGAGCAGTACTTC.

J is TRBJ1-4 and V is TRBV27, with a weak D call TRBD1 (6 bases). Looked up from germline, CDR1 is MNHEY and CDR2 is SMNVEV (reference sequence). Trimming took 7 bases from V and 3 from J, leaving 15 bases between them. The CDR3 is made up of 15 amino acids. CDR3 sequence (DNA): TGTGCCAGCACCTTAGGGGGGGGAGCTAATGAAAAACTGTTTTTT. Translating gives CASTLGGGANEKLFF.

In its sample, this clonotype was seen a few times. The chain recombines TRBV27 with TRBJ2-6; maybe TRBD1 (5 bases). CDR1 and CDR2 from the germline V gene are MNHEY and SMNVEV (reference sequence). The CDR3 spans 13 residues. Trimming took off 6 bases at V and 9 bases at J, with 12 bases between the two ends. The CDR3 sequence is CASSPRQSNVLTF. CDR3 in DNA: TGTGCCAGCAGCCCCCGACAGAGCAACGTCCTGACTTTC.

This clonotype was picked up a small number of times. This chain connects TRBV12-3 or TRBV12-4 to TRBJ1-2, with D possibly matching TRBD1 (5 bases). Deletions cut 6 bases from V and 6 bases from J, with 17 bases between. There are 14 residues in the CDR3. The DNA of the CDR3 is TGTGCCAGCAGCTTTAAAAGGGGTTCCGATGGCTACACCTTC. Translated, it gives CASSFKRGSDGYTF.

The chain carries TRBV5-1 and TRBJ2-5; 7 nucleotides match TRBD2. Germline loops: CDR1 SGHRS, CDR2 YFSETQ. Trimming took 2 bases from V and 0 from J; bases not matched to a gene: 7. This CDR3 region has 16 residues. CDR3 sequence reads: CASSFEVGTNQETQYF. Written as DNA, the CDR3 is TGCGCCAGCAGCTTCGAGGTCGGGACTAACCAAGAGACCCAGTACTTC.

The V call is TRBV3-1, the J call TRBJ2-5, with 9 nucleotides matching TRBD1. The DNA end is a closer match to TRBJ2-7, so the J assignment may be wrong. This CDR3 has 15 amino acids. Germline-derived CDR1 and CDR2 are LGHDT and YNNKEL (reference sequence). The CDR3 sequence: CASSLTGTGTSEQYF. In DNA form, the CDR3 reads TGTGCCAGCAGCCTTACCGGGACAGGGACCTCCGAGCAGTACTTC.

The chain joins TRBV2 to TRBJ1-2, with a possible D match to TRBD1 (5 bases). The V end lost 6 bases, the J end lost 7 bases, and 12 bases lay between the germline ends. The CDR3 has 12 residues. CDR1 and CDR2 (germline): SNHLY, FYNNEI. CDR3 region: CASRRFRAGYTF. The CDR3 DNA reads TGTGCCAGCAGGAGGTTCAGGGCTGGCTACACCTTC.

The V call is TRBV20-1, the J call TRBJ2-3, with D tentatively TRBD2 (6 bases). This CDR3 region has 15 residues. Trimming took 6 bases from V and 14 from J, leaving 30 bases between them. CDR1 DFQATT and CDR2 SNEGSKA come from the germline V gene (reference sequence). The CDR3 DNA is TGCAGTGCGAAGGACTACCCTCTAGCACTCGGATACGCGTATTTT. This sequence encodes CSAKDYPLALGYAYF.

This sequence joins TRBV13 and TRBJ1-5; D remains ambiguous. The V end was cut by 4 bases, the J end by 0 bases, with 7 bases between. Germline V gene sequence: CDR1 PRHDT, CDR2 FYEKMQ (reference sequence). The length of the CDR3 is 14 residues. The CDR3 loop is CASSSFSSNQPQHF. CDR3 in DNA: TGTGCCAGCAGCTCCTTCAGTAGCAATCAGCCCCAGCATTTT.

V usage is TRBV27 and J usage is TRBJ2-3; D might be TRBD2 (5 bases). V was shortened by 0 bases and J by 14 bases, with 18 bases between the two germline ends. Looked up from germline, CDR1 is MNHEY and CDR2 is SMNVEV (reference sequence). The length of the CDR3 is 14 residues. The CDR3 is CASSLSRLARYAYF. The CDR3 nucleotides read TGTGCCAGCAGTTTATCGAGGCTAGCCAGATACGCGTATTTT.

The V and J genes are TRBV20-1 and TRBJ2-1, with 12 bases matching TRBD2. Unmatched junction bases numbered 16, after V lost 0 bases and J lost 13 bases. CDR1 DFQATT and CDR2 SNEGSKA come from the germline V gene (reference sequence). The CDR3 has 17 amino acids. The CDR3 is CSARDLKGLAGEGTQFF. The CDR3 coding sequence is TGCAGTGCTAGAGATCTTAAGGGACTAGCGGGCGAGGGGACCCAGTTCTTC.

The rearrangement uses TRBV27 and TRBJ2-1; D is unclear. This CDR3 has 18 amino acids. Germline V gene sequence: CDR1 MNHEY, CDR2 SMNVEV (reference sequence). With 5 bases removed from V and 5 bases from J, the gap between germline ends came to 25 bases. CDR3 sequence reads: CASSPISFNGGRHNEQFF. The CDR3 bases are TGTGCCAGCAGTCCCATTAGTTTTAATGGCGGCCGCCACAATGAGCAGTTCTTC.

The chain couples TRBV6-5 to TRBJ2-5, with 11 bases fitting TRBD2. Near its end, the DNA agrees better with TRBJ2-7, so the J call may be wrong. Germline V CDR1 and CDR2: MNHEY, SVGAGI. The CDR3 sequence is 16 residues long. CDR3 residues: CASSYRASGRSGEQYF. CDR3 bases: TGTGCCAGCAGTTACCGCGCTAGCGGGAGGTCGGGCGAGCAGTACTTC.

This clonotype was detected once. CDR3: CSARMATPYNEQFF. CDR3 in DNA: TGCAGCGCCCGAATGGCTACTCCCTACAATGAGCAGTTCTTC. This sequence joins TRBV29-1 and TRBJ2-1, with D unresolved. The CDR3 is 14 residues long. Trimming stripped 7 bases from V and 2 bases from J, with 15 bases between. Germline values: CDR1 SQVTM, CDR2 ANQGSEA.

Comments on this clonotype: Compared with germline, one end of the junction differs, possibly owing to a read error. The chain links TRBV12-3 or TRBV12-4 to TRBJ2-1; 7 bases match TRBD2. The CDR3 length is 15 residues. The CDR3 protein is CAGSLFGGGPNEQFF. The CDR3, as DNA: TGTGCCGGCAGTTTATTTGGGGGAGGGCCCAATGAGCAGTTCTTC.

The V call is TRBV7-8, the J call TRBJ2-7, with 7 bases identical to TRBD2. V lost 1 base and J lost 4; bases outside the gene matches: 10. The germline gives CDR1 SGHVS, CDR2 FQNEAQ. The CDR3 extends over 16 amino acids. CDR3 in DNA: TGTGCCAGCAGCTTAGTCGGGGGGACCCTACCTTACGAGCAGTACTTC. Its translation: CASSLVGGTLPYEQYF.

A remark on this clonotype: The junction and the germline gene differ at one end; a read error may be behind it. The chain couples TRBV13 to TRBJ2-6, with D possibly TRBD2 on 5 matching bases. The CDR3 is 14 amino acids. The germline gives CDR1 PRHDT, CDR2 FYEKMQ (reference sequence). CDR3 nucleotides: TGTGCCAGCAGTGTGGGAGCTGCGGCCAACATCCTGACTTTC. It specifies CASSVGAAANILTF.

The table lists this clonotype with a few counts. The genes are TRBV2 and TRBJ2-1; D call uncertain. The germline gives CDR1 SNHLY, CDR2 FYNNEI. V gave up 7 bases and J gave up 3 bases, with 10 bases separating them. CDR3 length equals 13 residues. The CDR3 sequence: CASTDNDYNEQFF. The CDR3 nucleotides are TGTGCCAGCACTGACAATGACTACAATGAGCAGTTCTTC. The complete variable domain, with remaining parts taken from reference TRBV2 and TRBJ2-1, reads EPEVTQTPSHQVTQMGQEVILRCVPISNHLYFYWYRQILGQKVEFLVSFYNNEISEKSEIFDDQFSVERPDGSNFTLKIRSTKLEDSAMYFCASTDNDYNEQFFGPGTRLTVL.

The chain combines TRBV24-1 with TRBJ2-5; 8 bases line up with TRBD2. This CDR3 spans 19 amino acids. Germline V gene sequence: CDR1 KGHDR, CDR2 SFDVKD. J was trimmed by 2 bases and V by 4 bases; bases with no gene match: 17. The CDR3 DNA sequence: TGTGCCACCAGTGACCCCGAAGGCACCGCGACTAGCGAACAAGAGACCCAGTACTTC. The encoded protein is CATSDPEGTATSEQETQYF.

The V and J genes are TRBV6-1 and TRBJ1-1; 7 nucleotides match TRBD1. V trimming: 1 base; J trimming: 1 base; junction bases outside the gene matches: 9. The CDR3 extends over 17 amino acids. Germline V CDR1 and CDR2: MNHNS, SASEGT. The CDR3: CASSEDAPGQRNTEAFF. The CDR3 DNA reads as TGTGCCAGCAGTGAAGATGCTCCGGGACAGAGGAACACTGAAGCTTTCTTT.

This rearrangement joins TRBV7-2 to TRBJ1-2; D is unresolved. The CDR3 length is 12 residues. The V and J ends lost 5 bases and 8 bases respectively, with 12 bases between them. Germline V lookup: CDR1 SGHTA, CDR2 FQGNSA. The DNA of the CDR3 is TGTGCCAGCAGCCCATTAACCCTGGGCTACACCTTC. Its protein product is CASSPLTLGYTF.